The text below deals with one T cell receptor beta chain. Its antigen is not identified. Sequenced by immunoSEQ multiplex PCR; TCRdb stores in-frame clones only, minus some. The table shows 110,000 to 150,000 clones, with 85% to 95% occurring only once. The V end lost 2 bases, the J end lost 1 base, and 6 bases lay between the germline ends. Germline CDR1 MNHNS, CDR2 SASEGT. The CDR3 is 14 amino acids. This entry belongs to a study of T cell responses to AZD1222 COVID-19 vaccine. Study-level findings and limits: Breadth and depth of Spike-specific TCRs rose after two AZD1222 doses. Only five to seven AZD1222 recipients were seropositive at baseline.

Sequences were derived from peripheral blood, sampled on day 0 of AZD1222 vaccination. The gene calls are TRBV6-1 and TRBJ1-5, with D unclear. The clonotype comes from an adult in good health. CDR3 DNA: TGTGCCAGCAGTGAAAGGCAGAGCAATCAGCCCCAGCATTTT. Its protein product is CASSERQSNQPQHF.